The rows below give T cell receptor beta chains drawn from one sample of a study of blood T cell repertoires in COVID-19. Sequencing was performed with immunoSEQ multiplex PCR; in TCRdb, only in-frame clones are kept and a portion is missing. The data contain 15,000 to 20,000 clones, around 82% of them singletons. The sample was peripheral blood. These receptors all come from a man in his 60s with active or convalescent COVID-19. Both conserved end residues are part of each CDR3. The D gene is left open where the match is weak. Rows may omit the clone size; those that give it use once, few, many or a size class.

clone size	D gene	V gene	J gene	CDR3 protein	CDR3 DNA
.	.	TRBV24-1	TRBJ2-1	CATRGRGYNEQFF	TGTGCCACCAGAGGGAGGGGGTACAATGAGCAGTTCTTC
once	.	TRBV10-2	TRBJ2-7	CASMRSYEQYF	TGCGCCAGCATGCGGTCCTACGAGCAGTACTTC
.	TRBD1	TRBV7-9	TRBJ1-1	CASSLGQARSLSFF	TGTGCCAGCAGCCTCGGACAGGCCCGCTCCCTTTCTTTCTTT
few	.	TRBV4-1	TRBJ1-5	CASSQEIGRAQPQHF	TGCGCCAGCAGCCAAGAAATAGGGCGGGCTCAGCCCCAGCATTTT
few	.	TRBV29-1	TRBJ2-5	CSVERTNGETQYF	TGCAGCGTTGAGAGGACAAACGGGGAGACCCAGTACTTC
.	TRBD1	TRBV10-1	TRBJ2-7	CASSTDRAGAEQYF	TGCGCCAGCAGTACGGACAGGGCAGGGGCCGAGCAGTACTTC
medium-sized	.	TRBV12-3/TRBV12-4	TRBJ2-2	CATRQNTGELFF	TGTGCTACCAGACAGAACACCGGGGAGCTGTTTTTT
.	TRBD1	TRBV11-2	TRBJ2-7	CASSHGQGHEQYF	TGTGCCAGCAGCCACGGACAGGGCCACGAGCAGTACTTC
once	.	TRBV2	TRBJ1-5	CATTGSPSQPQHF	TGTGCCACCACGGGGTCCCCAAGTCAGCCCCAGCATTTT
.	.	TRBV7-9	TRBJ2-1	CASSPTGPSSYNEQFF	TGTGCCAGCAGCCCTACAGGACCTAGCTCCTACAATGAGCAGTTCTTC
few	.	TRBV18	TRBJ2-5	CASSTEGGEETQYF	TGTGCCAGCTCTACCGAAGGGGGTGAAGAGACCCAGTACTTC
.	.	TRBV19	TRBJ1-1	CASSIGGSRAEAFF	TGTGCCAGTAGTATAGGGGGAAGCAGGGCTGAAGCTTTCTTT
.	.	TRBV5-1	TRBJ2-7	CASSLVVGGTYEQYF	TGCGCCAGCAGCTTGGTGGTGGGAGGCACCTACGAGCAGTACTTC
.	TRBD2	TRBV7-2	TRBJ2-3	CASSSGPLAANTDTQYF	TGTGCCAGCAGCTCCGGGCCCCTAGCGGCAAACACAGATACGCAGTATTTT
.	TRBD2	TRBV27	TRBJ2-2	CASSLNTGREITGELFF	TGTGCCAGCAGTTTAAATACCGGGCGGGAGATAACCGGGGAGCTGTTTTTT
.	.	TRBV10-3	TRBJ2-5	CAISVGGSFQETQYF	TGTGCCATATCAGTGGGGGGTAGTTTCCAAGAGACCCAGTACTTC
.	TRBD1	TRBV12-3/TRBV12-4	TRBJ2-1	CASSPDRLREQFF	TGTGCCAGCAGTCCGGACAGGCTACGGGAGCAGTTCTTC
.	TRBD1	TRBV7-8	TRBJ1-1	CASSLVRPGRGKTEAFF	TGTGCCAGCAGCTTAGTGAGGCCAGGCAGGGGGAAAACTGAAGCTTTCTTT
.	.	TRBV7-2	TRBJ1-2	CASSLVRGNYGYTF	TGTGCCAGCAGCTTAGTGCGGGGGAACTATGGCTACACCTTC
.	TRBD1	TRBV14	TRBJ1-1	CASSQPGTGNTEAFF	TGTGCCAGCAGCCAACCCGGGACAGGGAACACTGAAGCTTTCTTT
.	.	TRBV30	TRBJ1-2	CAWGGRGGNYGYTF	TGTGCCTGGGGGGGACGGGGAGGGAACTATGGCTACACCTTC
.	.	TRBV28	TRBJ1-4	CASSLPLQGPGEKLFF	TGTGCCAGCAGTTTACCGCTACAGGGCCCAGGTGAAAAACTGTTTTTT
.	.	TRBV7-9	TRBJ1-2	CASSSGSPYGYTF	TGTGCCAGCAGCTCCGGGAGTCCCTATGGCTACACCTTC
.	TRBD1	TRBV9	TRBJ2-5	CASSVGQGRQETQYF	TGTGCCAGCAGCGTGGGACAGGGTCGACAGGAGACCCAGTACTTC
.	.	TRBV6-1	TRBJ2-7	CASSESSPSGYEQYF	TGTGCCAGCAGTGAAAGCAGCCCCAGCGGCTACGAGCAGTACTTC